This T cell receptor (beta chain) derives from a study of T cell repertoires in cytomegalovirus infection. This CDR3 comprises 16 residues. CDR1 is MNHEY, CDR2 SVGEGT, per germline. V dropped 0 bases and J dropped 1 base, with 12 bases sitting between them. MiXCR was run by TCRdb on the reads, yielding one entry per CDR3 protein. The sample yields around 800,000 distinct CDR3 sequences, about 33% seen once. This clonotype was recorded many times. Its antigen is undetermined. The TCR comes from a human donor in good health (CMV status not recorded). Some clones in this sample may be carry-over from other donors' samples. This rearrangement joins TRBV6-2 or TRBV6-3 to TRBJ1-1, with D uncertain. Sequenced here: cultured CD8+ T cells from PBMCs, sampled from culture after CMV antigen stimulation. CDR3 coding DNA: TGTGCCAGCAGTTACTCGGAGCAGGATGGGAACACTGAAGCTTTCTTT. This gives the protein CASSYSEQDGNTEAFF.